The 19 T cell receptor beta chains in this list originate from one sample, sequenced in a study of Graves' ophthalmopathy and Graves' hyperthyroidism (dated by TCRdb to the late 2010s). TCRdb lists the instrument as Illumina HiSeq 2000. For repertoire sequencing, TCR beta CDR3 regions were amplified from RNA transcripts. HTBI primers and the Qiagen OneStep RT-PCR kit were used in a first-round RT-PCR, which was followed by a second-round multiplex PCR, size selection and purification. The public reads were reanalyzed by TCRdb: fastp trimming at Q25, MiXCR alignment, in-frame beta chains only. One record per CDR3 amino acid sequence lists the most common genes and DNA. The sample contains hundreds of thousands of distinct CDR3 sequences, around a fifth of them found a single time. The ten largest make up around 3.2% of the sample. Sequencing was done on a sample of peripheral blood. The receptors originated from a woman aged 18-29 years with stable Graves' hyperthyroidism. Donor details come from another sample of the same person, matched by shared clones.

This chain connects TRBV19 to TRBJ1-5; D is unresolved. Looked up from germline, CDR1 is LNHDA and CDR2 is SQIVND (reference sequence). There are 14 residues in the CDR3. Trimming took 6 bases from V and 3 from J, leaving 12 bases between them. CDR3 DNA sequence: TGTGCCAGTAGGCTCGGACGGGACAATCAGCCCCAGCATTTT. Protein: CASRLGRDNQPQHF.

This clonotype has a count of ten or more. This chain uses TRBV6-1 with TRBJ1-2, with D possibly being TRBD1 (5 bases). The CDR3 covers 13 residues. V lost 2 bases, J lost 5 bases, and 9 bases lay in between. Germline CDR1 and CDR2: MNHNS and SASEGT. CDR3 sequence (DNA): TGTGCCAGCAGTGAAAACAGGCGGTATGGCTACACCTTC. Amino acid sequence: CASSENRRYGYTF.

V and J are TRBV6-5 and TRBJ1-6; perhaps TRBD1 as D (6 bases). The CDR3 loop spans 19 amino acids. Germline CDR1 MNHEY, CDR2 SVGAGI. Trimming removed 0 bases at V and 7 bases at J, with 22 bases between. CDR3 DNA: TGTGCCAGCAGTTACTCCCACAGGGCCCTCCATCCTTCCAATTCACCCCTCCACTTT. It is translated as CASSYSHRALHPSNSPLHF.

This clonotype appeared many times. The rearrangement links TRBV6-2 or TRBV6-3 to TRBJ2-7; the D gene is possibly TRBD2 (6 bases). This CDR3 has 15 residues. With 2 bases removed from V and 0 bases from J, the gap between germline ends came to 11 bases. CDR1 is MNHEY, CDR2 SVGEGT, per germline. The CDR3 nucleotides are TGTGCCAGCAGTTACAAGGAGGGCGTCTCCTACGAGCAGTACTTC. It codes for CASSYKEGVSYEQYF.

This clonotype was counted many times. The rearrangement uses TRBV15 and TRBJ1-2; tentative D call: TRBD1 (5 bases). CDR3 length equals 12 residues. The germline CDR1 and CDR2 sequences are LNHNV and YYDKDF (reference sequence). Trimming took off 8 bases at V and 6 bases at J, with 13 bases between the two ends. The CDR3 bases are TGTGCCACCTCCAGGGAGGTAGATGGCTACACCTTC. As protein: CATSREVDGYTF.

This clonotype was observed at least ten times. The J gene is TRBJ2-7, the V gene TRBV12-3 or TRBV12-4, with D unclear. Trimming removed 7 bases from V and 2 bases from J, with 18 bases in between. The CDR3 is 15 amino acids. In DNA form, the CDR3 reads TGTGCCAGCACTATACCCCGGAACAAGCCCTACGAGCAGTACTTC. It encodes CASTIPRNKPYEQYF.

In its sample, this clonotype was seen many times. The genes are TRBV20-1 and TRBJ2-5; tentative D call: TRBD1 (5 bases). In germline, CDR1 is DFQATT, CDR2 SNEGSKA (reference sequence). The V gene lost 5 bases and the J gene lost 1 base, with 17 bases spanning the gap. This CDR3 has 15 amino acids. CDR3 DNA: TGCAGTGCTTCACCTTCGCAGGGTGGCCAAGAGACCCAGTACTTC. Protein sequence: CSASPSQGGQETQYF.

This clonotype came up a few times. V usage is TRBV18 and J usage is TRBJ2-7; 9 bases agree with TRBD1. CDR3 size: 18 residues. The germline V gene encodes CDR1 KGHSH and CDR2 LQKENI. The V gene end was trimmed by 2 bases and the J gene end by 0 bases; junction bases not matched to a gene: 11. CDR3 bases: TGTGCCAGCTCACCAAATCGACCGGGACAGGGTTTCTCCTACGAGCAGTACTTC. The encoded protein is CASSPNRPGQGFSYEQYF.

This clonotype was seen many times. This chain connects TRBV9 to TRBJ1-1; weak D call: TRBD1 (6 bases). The CDR3 runs 16 residues. Per germline, CDR1 SGDLS and CDR2 YYNGEE. Between the trimmed V and J ends, which lost 3 bases and 1 base, there was a span of 16 bases. Here the CDR3 DNA reads TGTGCCAGCAGCGATCGACCGGGACATACGAACACTGAAGCTTTCTTT. This encodes CASSDRPGHTNTEAFF.

This clonotype was seen many times. This chain joins TRBV6-2 or TRBV6-3 and TRBJ2-7, with 10 bases that match TRBD1. This CDR3 is 15 amino acids long. After removal of 8 bases from V and 5 bases from J, the junction contained 12 bases not matched to a gene. Germline V gene data show CDR1 as MNHEY and CDR2 as SVGEGT. The CDR3 DNA sequence: TGTGCCAGCCGTCCTTGGGACAGGGGCCCCCACGAGCAGTACTTC. It encodes CASRPWDRGPHEQYF.

This clonotype was picked up many times. The CDR3 nucleotides are TGTGCCACCAGTGAGGCAGGGTCTAATCAGCCCCAGCATTTT. Its protein product is CATSEAGSNQPQHF. The chain combines TRBV24-1 with TRBJ1-5; perhaps TRBD1 as D (5 bases). Trimming took 4 bases from V and 4 from J, leaving 10 bases between them. The CDR3 is made up of 14 amino acids. Germline CDR1 is KGHDR and CDR2 is SFDVKD.

This clonotype was recorded many times. V and J are TRBV27 and TRBJ2-2, with 8 nucleotides matching TRBD2. The CDR3 is made up of 15 amino acids. Germline-derived CDR1 and CDR2 are MNHEY and SMNVEV (reference sequence). J lost 4 bases, V lost 3 bases, and 4 bases had no gene match. DNA of the CDR3: TGTGCCAGCAGTTTGGGGACTAGAGGCACCGGGGAGCTGTTTTTT. Amino acid sequence: CASSLGTRGTGELFF.

This chain joins TRBV18 and TRBJ1-1; D possibly corresponds to TRBD1 (6 bases). The CDR3 contains 15 residues. Germline V CDR1 and CDR2: KGHSH, LQKENI. The V end lost 3 bases, the J end lost 0 bases, and 11 bases lay between the germline ends. CDR3 in amino acids: CASSPGNRVNTEAFF. The CDR3 nucleotides read TGTGCCAGCTCACCTGGCAACAGGGTGAACACTGAAGCTTTCTTT.

This clonotype appeared many times. The chain links TRBV20-1 to TRBJ2-7, with 8 bases that match TRBD1. V was clipped by 3 bases and J by 0 bases; unmatched bases: 4. The CDR3 has 14 amino acids. The germline gives CDR1 DFQATT, CDR2 SNEGSKA (reference sequence). The CDR3 loop is CSARRQGISYEQYF. CDR3 sequence (DNA): TGCAGTGCTAGGCGACAGGGGATCTCCTACGAGCAGTACTTC.

This clonotype has a count of ten or more. The chain employs TRBV12-3 or TRBV12-4 and TRBJ2-2, with a tentative D call TRBD1 (6 bases). CDR3 length: 14 amino acids. V was trimmed by 3 bases and J by 6 bases, leaving 11 bases between them. As DNA, the CDR3 is TGTGCCAGCAGTTTTGGGGGCGGGCCCGGGGAGCTGTTTTTT. This sequence encodes CASSFGGGPGELFF.

This clonotype was recorded many times. The chain uses TRBV25-1 and TRBJ2-3, with D maybe TRBD1 (6 bases). The CDR3 contains 16 residues. Germline V lookup: CDR1 MGHDK, CDR2 SYGVNS. V dropped 4 bases and J dropped 0 bases, with 14 bases sitting between them. CDR3 in amino acids: CASSVTGIISTDTQYF. DNA for the CDR3: TGTGCCAGCAGTGTAACAGGGATAATCAGCACAGATACGCAGTATTTT.

This clonotype was recorded only once. V gene TRBV6-1 combines with J gene TRBJ1-5; possibly TRBD1 for D (6 bases). Germline V gene data show CDR1 as MNHNS and CDR2 as SASEGT. The CDR3 sequence is 16 residues long. The V end was cut by 2 bases, the J end by 2 bases, with 13 bases between. The CDR3 DNA reads TGTGCCAGCAGTGAAATGGGGGCGGCAGGCAATCAGCCCCAGCATTTT. Translation: CASSEMGAAGNQPQHF.

This chain uses TRBV6-4 with TRBJ2-7, with D perhaps TRBD1 or TRBD2 (5 bases each). CDR1 is MRHNA, CDR2 SNTAGT, per germline. The CDR3 runs to 13 residues. The V end was cut by 3 bases, the J end by 6 bases, with 12 bases between. Here the CDR3 reads CASSEVGETEQYF. In DNA form, the CDR3 reads TGTGCCAGCAGTGAAGTGGGGGAAACCGAGCAGTACTTC.

The chain has TRBV6-4 and TRBJ2-5; no firm D call. Germline CDR1 MRHNA, CDR2 SNTAGT. The ends were cut back, 8 bases at V and 0 bases at J, with 16 bases in the middle. CDR3 size: 15 residues. The CDR3 region is CASLGFGWYQETQYF. The CDR3 DNA follows: TGTGCCAGCCTCGGCTTTGGGTGGTACCAAGAGACCCAGTACTTC.